The clone carrying this T cell receptor (beta chain) was counted ten times or more. Its target is unknown. The source of the sample is a study of T-cell reconstitution after alpha-beta-depleted transplantation in children. The CDR3 contains 14 residues. The V and J ends lost 0 bases and 3 bases respectively, with 10 bases between them. CDR1 SGDLS and CDR2 YYNGEE come from the germline V gene. Unique molecular identifiers were incorporated during preparation of the TCRbeta library. One entry per CDR3 protein results from TCRdb running MiXCR on the PCR reads. The table includes roughly 280,000 distinct CDR3 sequences, approximately 10% detected once. The study's findings and limits: Surviving thymic progenitors and recipient T cells were the source of high TCRbeta diversity at day 60 in some patients. Expanded graft clones numbering several hundred reportedly gave rise to alpha-beta T cells about two months after transplant.

The clonotype comes from a male patient under 10 years old who had a stem cell transplant for chronic granulomatous disease, so the T cells may come from the graft donor. Sequenced material: peripheral blood, taken 180 days after TCRalphabeta/CD19-depleted stem cell transplant. The V and J genes are TRBV9 and TRBJ2-7; the D is unclear. The CDR3 protein is CASSVAETGYEQYF. The CDR3 nucleotides read TGTGCCAGCAGCGTAGCAGAGACGGGCTACGAGCAGTACTTC.